The entry below gives a single TCR beta chain sequence along with its context. Its antigen target is currently unknown. One base away there is no much larger clone; base qualities are not given. TCRbeta CDR3 regions were amplified from genomic DNA using the immunoSEQ Assay, a bias-controlled multiplex PCR. The paper's processing steps were these. Within the assay, amplification of reference gene primers was used to estimate how many nucleated cells each sample contained. To quantify the absolute abundance of each unique TCRbeta CDR3 rearrangement, sequence reads were collapsed and filtered. For each sample, productive Simpson clonality was calculated as the square root of Simpson's diversity index over productive rearrangements. What TCRdb holds here is the immuneACCESS table cut down to in-frame rearrangements. Part of the clones is not present; checked against another copy, under half of the missing clones reflect an unresolved V gene, and the others are unexplained. V and J calls plus clone size are reproduced from that table; the DNA served to infer D and trimming. The sample contains approximately 97,000 clones, 88% of them found a single time. Around 2% of the sample rests with the top ten.

At one collaborating source in Seattle, patients were enrolled during active infection and were followed longitudinally through the course of disease. Collaborating institutions collected whole blood in K2EDTA tubes following their own protocols. For TCRbeta analysis, collaborators shipped samples as frozen whole blood, isolated PBMCs, or DNA extracted from either of those sample types. These data come from a study of blood T cell repertoires in COVID-19 (dated by TCRdb to 2020 to 2021). About the investigation overall: Samples from collaborators originated in the United States, Italy and Spain and spanned both the acute and convalescent phases of COVID-19. The prospective study material was composed of cDNA or gDNA derived from T cells, B-cell-depleted T cells, or PBMCs. Deeply sampled blood TCRbeta repertoires from subjects exposed to, actively infected with, or recovered from COVID-19 were included in the dataset. The repertoires were released in a freely available public database meant as a resource for research on the immune response to SARS-CoV-2. Samples came from the ongoing ImmuneRACE study (first 160 participants) plus 1,254 subjects from 6 global collaborators. Sample metadata almost always included a de-identified subject ID, COVID-19 status, age in years and sex. Where HLA class I and class II types were available, the types were taken from metadata supplied by the sample provider, not from assay-based typing.

Results the study describes overall, beyond this receptor: How much clinical and demographic metadata was included differed by source and by participant, and the metadata was provided uncurated.

For this chain, trimming is 3 bases at the V end and 7 bases at the J end, and the number of junction bases without a gene match is 10. As encoded in the germline V gene, CDR1 is MDHEN while CDR2 is SYDVKM. The CDR3 covers 15 residues, taking in both the cysteine and the phenylalanine. Here the CDR3 DNA is all that survives: 45 bases in frame from base 1. This sequence originates from a man in his forties or fifties with COVID-19, enrolled during active disease. The material sequenced was peripheral blood. The chain employs TRBV28 and TRBJ1-2; TRBD1 agrees with 8 junctional bases. The sequence in DNA is TGTGCCAGCAGTTTCGGACAGGGCCCTAGAGCTGGCTACACCTTC. Translated, it gives CASSFGQGPRAGYTF.